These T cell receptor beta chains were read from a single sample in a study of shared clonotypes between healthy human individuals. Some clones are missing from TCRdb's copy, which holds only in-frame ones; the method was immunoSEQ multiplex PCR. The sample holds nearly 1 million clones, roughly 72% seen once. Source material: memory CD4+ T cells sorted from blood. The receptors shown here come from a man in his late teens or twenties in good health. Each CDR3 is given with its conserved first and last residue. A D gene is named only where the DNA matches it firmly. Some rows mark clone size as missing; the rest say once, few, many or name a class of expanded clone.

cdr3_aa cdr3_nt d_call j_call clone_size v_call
CASGRGYNEQFF TGTGCCAGTGGCAGGGGCTACAATGAGCAGTTCTTC . TRBJ2-1 . TRBV19
CASSFSGGSSYNEQFF TGTGCCAGCAGCTTTAGCGGGGGGAGCTCCTACAATGAGCAGTTCTTC TRBD2 TRBJ2-1 . TRBV7-6
CASASMGATGELFF TGCGCCAGCGCCTCGATGGGGGCCACCGGGGAGCTGTTTTTT . TRBJ2-2 . TRBV5-1
CAGRDNGELFF TGTGCCGGGAGGGATAACGGGGAGCTGTTTTTT TRBD2 TRBJ2-2 many TRBV7-2
CASSLRAGGQSYEQYF TGTGCCAGCAGCTTAAGGGCGGGAGGCCAATCCTACGAGCAGTACTTC TRBD2 TRBJ2-7 . TRBV7-2
CASSLGGTGNEKLFF TGTGCCAGCAGCTTAGGAGGGACAGGCAATGAAAAACTGTTTTTT TRBD1 TRBJ1-4 . TRBV7-2
CASSVTGQGGNTIYF TGTGCCAGCAGCGTCACAGGTCAAGGAGGGAACACCATATATTTT . TRBJ1-3 . TRBV9
CSVAGGGKEKLFF TGCAGCGTTGCAGGCGGCGGGAAGGAAAAACTGTTTTTT . TRBJ1-4 . TRBV29-1
CASSRGRAQETQYF TGTGCCAGTAGTAGGGGTAGGGCCCAAGAGACCCAGTACTTC . TRBJ2-5 once TRBV19
CASSYGGRGTEAFF TGTGCCAGCAGTTACGGCGGTCGAGGCACTGAAGCTTTCTTT . TRBJ1-1 . TRBV6-5
CASSFEAPAGGPQETQYF TGTGCCAGCAGCTTCGAAGCCCCTGCGGGGGGTCCCCAAGAGACCCAGTACTTC TRBD2 TRBJ2-5 . TRBV4-2
CASSSDAGTSRPGDYEQYF TGCGCCAGCAGCTCGGATGCTGGGACTAGCAGACCGGGGGACTACGAGCAGTACTTC TRBD2 TRBJ2-7 . TRBV5-1
CASSKSGTDGYTF TGTGCCAGCTCCAAGTCCGGGACAGACGGCTACACCTTC TRBD1 TRBJ1-2 . TRBV18
CASSLFAGEDSPLHF TGCGCCAGCAGCTTGTTTGCAGGGGAGGATTCACCCCTCCACTTT . TRBJ1-6 once TRBV5-1